Each of the 17 T cell receptor beta chains below was sequenced from the same sample in a study of Ad26.COV2.S vaccination and SARS-CoV-2 variants. Treatment here: about 20 received Ad26.COV2.S at low or high dose, single or two shots; 5 received placebo; per-sample allocation not given. Sampling was done on day 63 after the first vaccine or placebo injection. Sequencing used immunoSEQ multiplex PCR; TCRdb keeps in-frame clones, though not all of them. This sample has 350,000 to 500,000 clones, with 90% found just once. The source material was peripheral blood, sampled in a trial of Ad26.COV2.S vaccine versus placebo. All receptors derive from a person aged 18-60 years who received the Ad26.COV2.S COVID-19 vaccine or a placebo.

This chain connects TRBV28 to TRBJ2-3, with D possibly TRBD1 on 7 matching bases. This CDR3 region has 14 residues. Germline V gene lookup returns CDR1 MDHEN and CDR2 SYDVKM. Trimming removed 6 bases at V and 2 bases at J, with 12 bases between. The CDR3 reads CASSQGGVTDTQYF. The CDR3 DNA is TGTGCCAGCAGCCAGGGGGGAGTCACAGATACGCAGTATTTT. The variable domain in full, with the rest retrieved from reference TRBV28 and TRBJ2-3, is DVKVTQSSRYLVKRTGEKVFLECVQDMDHENMFWYRQDPGLGLRLIYFSYDVKMKEKGDIPEGYSVSREKKERFSLILESASTNQTSMYLCASSQGGVTDTQYFGPGTRLTVL.

This clone came up once. This rearrangement joins TRBV2 to TRBJ2-3; TRBD1 is a possible D gene (5 bases). V lost 3 bases, J lost 10 bases, and 11 bases lay in between. Germline V CDR1 and CDR2: SNHLY, FYNNEI. CDR3 length: 12 residues. CDR3 DNA sequence: TGTGCCAGCAGTGATCGGCAGGGCTCGCAGTATTTT. This gives the protein CASSDRQGSQYF.

This chain joins TRBV27 and TRBJ1-4, with D hard to call. V shed 2 bases and J shed 7 bases, with 8 bases lying between them. The CDR3 loop spans 13 amino acids. Germline V lookup: CDR1 MNHEY, CDR2 SMNVEV (reference sequence). CDR3 nucleotide sequence: TGTGCCAGCAGTTTAATGGCAGGTGAAAAACTGTTTTTT. Amino acid sequence: CASSLMAGEKLFF.

The V and J genes are TRBV14 and TRBJ1-2, with 7 bases lining up with TRBD1. CDR1 and CDR2 from the germline V gene are SGHDN and FVKESK. Trimming at V came to 4 bases and at J to 4 bases, leaving 6 bases not matched to a gene. The CDR3 is 14 amino acids. The CDR3 protein is CASSLGTVSYGYTF. CDR3 coding DNA: TGTGCCAGCAGCCTTGGGACAGTATCCTATGGCTACACCTTC.

This chain connects TRBV7-2 to TRBJ2-5; D not resolved. Germline CDR1 SGHTA, CDR2 FQGNSA. Trimming left V 1 base short and J 1 base short, with 10 bases between. The CDR3 totals 15 residues. The CDR3 is CASSLVLSVQETQYF. The DNA for the CDR3 is TGTGCCAGCAGCTTAGTGCTCAGCGTCCAAGAGACCCAGTACTTC.

The chain carries TRBV5-6 and TRBJ2-1; 7 bases agree with TRBD1. Losses at the gene ends were 1 base for V and 9 bases for J; bases not matched to a gene: 10. Germline loops: CDR1 SGHDT, CDR2 YYEEEE. This CDR3 has 15 residues. CDR3 amino acids: CASSLPGTPGGEQFF. The CDR3 DNA sequence: TGTGCCAGCAGCTTGCCCGGGACCCCAGGGGGTGAGCAGTTCTTC.

The chain uses TRBV28 and TRBJ2-6; tentative D call: TRBD2 (5 bases). The CDR3 sequence is 15 residues long. Germline CDR1 is MDHEN and CDR2 is SYDVKM. The V end lost 7 bases, the J end lost 0 bases, and 10 bases lay between the germline ends. The CDR3 here is CASNLASSGANVLTF. CDR3 DNA sequence: TGTGCCAGCAACCTAGCTTCCTCTGGGGCCAACGTCCTGACTTTC.

The J gene is TRBJ2-3, the V gene TRBV27, with a weak D call TRBD2 (6 bases). This CDR3 comprises 15 residues. Germline CDR1 and CDR2: MNHEY and SMNVEV (reference sequence). V lost 3 bases and J 3 bases, leaving 13 bases between the germline ends. CDR3: CASSFLAGGTDTQYF. The CDR3 DNA follows: TGTGCCAGCAGTTTTTTAGCTGGGGGGACAGATACGCAGTATTTT.

The CDR3 spells CASSPSPEGGNEQFF. CDR3 bases: TGTGCCAGCAGCCCCTCGCCAGAGGGGGGCAATGAGCAGTTCTTC. The chain is built from TRBV11-3 and TRBJ2-1; D possibly matches TRBD1 or TRBD2 (6 bases each). The CDR3 has 15 residues. Germline loops: CDR1 SGHNT, CDR2 YENEEA. V was clipped by 5 bases and J by 6 bases, with 17 bases between them.

DNA of the CDR3: TGTGCCAGCAGCTTAGGGCAGGGCTCTGGAAACACCATATATTTT. This codes for CASSLGQGSGNTIYF. V and J are TRBV7-8 and TRBJ1-3; tentatively, D is TRBD1 (5 bases). Germline lookup yields CDR1 SGHVS and CDR2 FQNEAQ. Deletions cut 1 base from V and 0 bases from J, with 7 bases between. CDR3 size: 15 residues.

The chain uses TRBV5-1 and TRBJ2-1; 7 bases are shared with TRBD2. The CDR3 sequence is 14 residues long. Germline-derived CDR1 and CDR2 are SGHRS and YFSETQ. The J segment lost 5 bases and the V segment lost 4 bases, leaving 6 bases of the junction unmatched. The CDR3 region is CASSPGLVNNEQFF. The CDR3 bases are TGCGCCAGCAGCCCAGGACTAGTTAACAATGAGCAGTTCTTC.

The chain links TRBV6-5 to TRBJ1-2; tentative D call: TRBD1 (5 bases). Germline loops: CDR1 MNHEY, CDR2 SVGAGI. The CDR3 sequence is 14 residues long. Trimming removed 6 bases at V and 8 bases at J, with 19 bases between. The CDR3 nucleotides read TGTGCCAGCAGAGGGGTAGCAGCGCACGAGGGCTACACCTTC. Translated, it gives CASRGVAAHEGYTF.

CDR3 DNA: TGTGCCAGCTCACCCGGGGCCCCCTACGAGCAGTACTTC. Translation gives CASSPGAPYEQYF. The chain carries TRBV18 and TRBJ2-7; D is perhaps TRBD1 or TRBD2 (5 bases each). CDR1 is KGHSH and CDR2 is LQKENI in the germline V gene. V was shortened by 3 bases and J by 2 bases, with 8 bases between the two germline ends. The CDR3 has 13 amino acids.

The chain recombines TRBV2 with TRBJ2-7, with 8 bases matching TRBD2. With V trimmed by 2 bases and J by 2 bases, 2 bases remained unmatched. Germline assignment: CDR1 SNHLY and CDR2 FYNNEI. This CDR3 comprises 14 residues. The CDR3 region has the DNA TGTGCCAGCAGTGAACTCGGGAGGGCCTACGAGCAGTACTTC. This codes for CASSELGRAYEQYF.

V and J are TRBV4-3 and TRBJ2-1, with TRBD2 matching over 13 bases. The germline V gene has CDR1 LGHNA and CDR2 YSLEER. This CDR3 is 21 amino acids long. V shed 1 base and J 0 bases; nucleotides not matched to a gene: 12. The CDR3 loop reads CASSQVLGTSGKWVSYNEQFF. DNA of the CDR3: TGCGCCAGCAGCCAAGTTTTAGGGACTAGCGGGAAATGGGTCTCCTACAATGAGCAGTTCTTC.

V is TRBV4-2 and J is TRBJ2-1, with a possible D match to TRBD1 (5 bases). This CDR3 has 18 amino acids. Germline CDR1 reads LGHNA; CDR2 reads YNFKEQ. V was shortened by 0 bases and J by 2 bases, with 17 bases between the two germline ends. The CDR3 region is CASSQDSLIRTPYNEQFF. As DNA, the CDR3 is TGTGCCAGCAGCCAAGACTCTCTGATCAGGACACCCTACAATGAGCAGTTCTTC.

V and J are TRBV14 and TRBJ1-3; weak D call: TRBD1 (6 bases). The length of the CDR3 is 13 residues. Trimming pared 5 bases from V and 9 bases from J, leaving 14 bases between. CDR1 and CDR2 (germline): SGHDN, FVKESK. CDR3: CASSGNRASTIYF. The CDR3 coding sequence is TGTGCCAGCAGCGGGAACAGGGCTAGCACCATATATTTT.